The 19 T cell receptor beta chains listed next were all sequenced from one sample in a study of shared clonotypes between healthy human individuals. Clones were sequenced by immunoSEQ multiplex PCR, and TCRdb holds only the in-frame ones, with some missing. The sample consists of about 92,000 clones, roughly three quarters of them appearing once. The material sequenced was memory CD8+ T cells sorted from blood. Subset denoted: CD45RO+ cells pooled with CCR7-negative TemRA cells. These receptor sequences come from a man aged 25 to 40 in good health.

The chain combines TRBV2 with TRBJ2-7; no definite D call. This CDR3 is 14 amino acids long. V was cut by 6 bases and J by 2 bases, with 14 bases left in between. Per germline, CDR1 SNHLY and CDR2 FYNNEI. The CDR3 DNA reads TGTGCCAGCAGGTTCGAATCCGGAACCTACGAGCAGTACTTC. Its protein product is CASRFESGTYEQYF.

V is TRBV5-6 and J is TRBJ2-2; D is tentatively TRBD1 or TRBD2 (5 bases each). V was trimmed by 8 bases and J by 6 bases, leaving 14 bases between them. The length of the CDR3 is 13 residues. Germline CDR1 SGHDT, CDR2 YYEEEE. The CDR3: CASRGRGAGELFF. The CDR3 DNA reads TGTGCCAGTCGGGGACGAGGGGCCGGGGAGCTGTTTTTT.

Turning to this clone: It may be a read error: a sequence one base away is much more abundant. The identical CDR3 is also encoded by other nucleotide sequences in the sample. The CDR3 loop reads CASSVLANEQYF. In DNA, the CDR3 is TGTGCCAGTAGCGTACTAGCGAACGAGCAGTACTTC. The rearrangement joins TRBV2 to TRBJ2-7; 7 bases align to TRBD2. The CDR3 sequence is 12 residues long. Germline assignment: CDR1 SNHLY and CDR2 FYNNEI. With 9 bases clipped from V and 5 bases from J, the junction kept 7 bases outside the gene matches.

The chain combines TRBV9 with TRBJ2-2; D call uncertain. V lost 0 bases and J 6 bases, leaving 12 bases between the germline ends. CDR1 is SGDLS and CDR2 is YYNGEE in the germline V gene. CDR3 length: 15 amino acids. This CDR3 is CASSVEGGRAGELFF. CDR3 nucleotides: TGTGCCAGCAGCGTAGAAGGTGGTAGGGCCGGGGAGCTGTTTTTT.

Notes on this clone: The junction departs from germline at one end; a sequencing error may be responsible. This chain's CDR3 is CASSYSSKDTQYF. The CDR3 DNA sequence: TGTGCCAGCAGTTACAGCAGCAAAGATACGCAGTATTTT. The rearrangement joins TRBV6-5 to TRBJ2-3, with unresolved D. The CDR3 loop spans 13 amino acids. CDR1 and CDR2 from the germline V gene are MNHEY and SVGAGI.

DNA for the CDR3: TGCAGCGCCAGGGACGGTGCCTCCTACGAGCAGTACTTC. This translates into CSARDGASYEQYF. The J gene is TRBJ2-5, the V gene TRBV29-1; D may match TRBD1 or TRBD2 (5 bases each). The tail of the sequence fits TRBJ2-7 better, so the J call may be wrong. The germline gives CDR1 SQVTM, CDR2 ANQGSEA. There are 13 residues in the CDR3.

The rearrangement joins TRBV5-1 to TRBJ1-2; TRBD1 is a possible D gene (6 bases). CDR3 length: 15 amino acids. V was shortened by 4 bases and J by 8 bases, with 21 bases between the two germline ends. Per the germline V gene, CDR1 is SGHRS and CDR2 is YFSETQ. The CDR3 is CASSPAGGGAEGYTF. In DNA form, the CDR3 reads TGCGCCAGCAGCCCGGCGGGGGGCGGCGCGGAGGGCTACACCTTC.

V is TRBV6-1 and J is TRBJ1-5; a weak D match, TRBD1 (5 bases). Per the germline V gene, CDR1 is MNHNS and CDR2 is SASEGT. This CDR3 has 14 residues. Trimming took off 2 bases at V and 5 bases at J, with 10 bases between the two ends. CDR3 nucleotide sequence: TGTGCCAGCAGTGAATTCTGGGGCGATCAGCCCCAGCATTTT. It encodes CASSEFWGDQPQHF.

This clone has only a few counts. The V and J genes are TRBV7-8 and TRBJ2-5; 8 positions match TRBD2. This CDR3 spans 14 amino acids. The junction had 3 bases not matched to a gene; V was cut back by 5 bases and J by 1 base. Germline assignment: CDR1 SGHVS and CDR2 FQNEAQ. CDR3 DNA sequence: TGTGCCAGCAGCACACTAGCGGCCCAAGAGACCCAGTACTTC. Translated: CASSTLAAQETQYF.

As for this clone: This same CDR3 is encoded by further DNA sequences in the sample. J is TRBJ2-6 and V is TRBV27; D ambiguous. There are 16 residues in the CDR3. Trimming took 5 bases from V and 0 from J, leaving 11 bases between them. The germline V gene has CDR1 MNHEY and CDR2 SMNVEV (reference sequence). The CDR3 spells CASSPPSSSGANVLTF. In DNA, the CDR3 is TGTGCCAGCAGTCCCCCTAGTTCCTCTGGGGCCAACGTCCTGACTTTC.

The chain employs TRBV28 and TRBJ1-4; D is uncertain. This CDR3 has 15 residues. Germline V gives CDR1 MDHEN, CDR2 SYDVKM. V lost 1 base, J lost 0 bases, and 6 bases lay in between. Written as DNA, the CDR3 is TGTGCCAGCAGTTTATCCCCTGCAACTAATGAAAAACTGTTTTTT. Translating gives CASSLSPATNEKLFF.

The chain recombines TRBV5-1 with TRBJ1-2; unclear D gene. CDR1 and CDR2 from the germline V gene are SGHRS and YFSETQ. V was pared by 4 bases and J by 4 bases, with 8 bases between. The CDR3 is 12 residues long. CDR3 sequence (DNA): TGCGCCAGCAGCGGGGAGGGCTATGGCTACACCTTC. This translates into CASSGEGYGYTF.

The chain joins TRBV5-1 to TRBJ2-7, with no clear D. Germline V gene lookup returns CDR1 SGHRS and CDR2 YFSETQ. This CDR3 has 14 residues. V was trimmed by 4 bases and J by 0 bases, leaving 11 bases between them. DNA for the CDR3: TGCGCCAGCAGCGAAGTAGGGCCCTCCTACGAGCAGTACTTC. Encoded protein: CASSEVGPSYEQYF. The full variable domain, its missing parts supplied by reference TRBV5-1 and TRBJ2-7, is KAGVTQTPRYLIKTRGQQVTLSCSPISGHRSVSWYQQTPGQGLQFLFEYFSETQRNKGNFPGRFSGRQFSNSRSEMNVSTLELGDSALYLCASSEVGPSYEQYFGPGTRLTVT.

This clone was found a few times. This sequence joins TRBV6-4 and TRBJ2-2, with D perhaps TRBD1 (6 bases). The germline gives CDR1 MRHNA, CDR2 SNTAGT. Trimming pared 0 bases from V and 6 bases from J, leaving 14 bases between. This CDR3 is built from 16 residues. For the CDR3, the DNA is TGTGCCAGCAGTGACTCCCCAGGGGTGGCCTCCGGGGAGCTGTTTTTT. Protein: CASSDSPGVASGELFF.

V and J are TRBV9 and TRBJ2-5, with TRBD2 matching over 8 bases. This CDR3 is 13 amino acids long. CDR1 and CDR2 from the germline V gene are SGDLS and YYNGEE. The junction had 1 base not matched to a gene; V was cut back by 2 bases and J by 4 bases. The CDR3, as DNA: TGTGCCAGCAGCGTTAGCGGGACAGAGACCCAGTACTTC. Protein: CASSVSGTETQYF.

This clone occurred many times. The chain recombines TRBV7-3 with TRBJ2-5; D is unclear. Germline V lookup: CDR1 SGHTA, CDR2 FQGTGA. V dropped 3 bases and J dropped 1 base, with 9 bases sitting between them. The CDR3 is 14 residues long. CDR3 in DNA: TGTGCCAGCAGCTTGGGTGGAAGCCAAGAGACCCAGTACTTC. It translates to CASSLGGSQETQYF. Variable domain in full (rest from reference TRBV7-3 and TRBJ2-5): GAGVSQTPSNKVTEKGKYVELRCDPISGHTALYWYRQSLGQGPEFLIYFQGTGAADDSGLPNDRFFAVRPEGSVSTLKIQRTERGDSAVYLCASSLGGSQETQYFGPGTRLLVL.

In DNA, the CDR3 is TGTGCCAGCAGCCTTATACGCGGGTCGGGGCCCCAAGCCCAGTACTTC. Translated: CASSLIRGSGPQAQYF. The chain combines TRBV7-8 with TRBJ2-7; D might be TRBD1 or TRBD2, each matching 5 bases. The CDR3 runs to 16 residues. Germline-derived CDR1 and CDR2 are SGHVS and FQNEAQ. V lost 5 bases and J lost 10, with 27 bases in between.

The V gene is TRBV7-9, the J gene TRBJ2-4; D is unresolved. This CDR3 spans 17 amino acids. Germline CDR1 and CDR2: SEHNR and FQNEAQ (reference sequence). Trimming removed 3 bases from V and 3 bases from J, with 18 bases in between. The CDR3 DNA follows: TGTGCCAGCAGCTTGGGCGGAACTGTGAACGTCAAAAACATTCAGTACTTC. Protein sequence: CASSLGGTVNVKNIQYF.

On this clone: The limits of the CDR3 on the DNA are not certain, so only TCRdb's listed CDR3 is given. The chain has TRBV19 and TRBJ2-2; the tabulated D call, TRBD2, remains unverified against the DNA. The CDR3 extends over 13 residues, inclusive of both ends. The germline V gene encodes CDR1 LNHDA and CDR2 SQIVND (reference sequence). The CDR3 spells CASSSGEAGELFF.